This paragraph reports one T cell receptor (beta chain). What it recognizes is unknown. Genes and germline come from the mouse. The data originate from a study of tissue T cells after allogeneic stem cell transplantation. Findings and caveats of the study: Only a limited share of tissue TCRs appeared in blood or spleen.

Time point denoted: mouse harvest day 7 after allogeneic transplant. Each mouse received 10^7 T-cell-depleted marrow cells plus 10^6 splenic CD5+ T cells by tail vein. Tissues came from B6→BALB/c major-mismatch GVHD mice at day 7 or 14. The method was immunoSEQ multiplex PCR; TCRdb's version includes in-frame clones alone and lacks a portion of them. The sample carries under 9,000 clones, 50% recorded once. This sequence originates from a female BALB/c mouse given C57BL/6 T cells with graft-versus-host disease after an allogeneic hematopoietic cell transplant. Material: lymph node tissue.

The CDR3 sequence is CASRVTGNYAEQFF. CDR3 DNA, as far as it was read: TGTGCCAGCAGGGTCACTGGCAACTATGCTGAGCAGTTC. V and J are TRBV3 and TRBJ2-1, with a possible D match to TRBD2 (5 bases). The CDR3 end is not reached by the read, which stops 1 residue before it; the germline J gene fills it in. Trimming removed 6 bases from V and 1 base from J, with 10 bases in between. The germline V gene has CDR1 SNHLY and CDR2 FYNGKV (reference sequence). The CDR3 spans 14 residues.